The 20 T cell receptor beta chains below come from one sample, sequenced in a study of radiotherapy plus CTLA-4 blockade in lung cancer. The table came from immunoSEQ multiplex PCR; TCRdb's copy has only in-frame clones and leaves some out. Of roughly 71,000 clones in the sample, roughly 80% were seen once. This material consisted of peripheral blood, taken from a patient treated with radiotherapy plus ipilimumab. These receptors came from a human donor with non-small cell lung cancer who had a complete response to radiotherapy plus ipilimumab.

The rearrangement links TRBV19 to TRBJ2-3; 12 positions match TRBD2. CDR1 and CDR2 from the germline V gene are LNHDA and SQIVND (reference sequence). Trimming cost V 1 base and J 2 bases; bases outside gene matches: 4. This CDR3 contains 17 residues. CDR3 residues: CASSIAPSGRATDTQYF. The CDR3 bases are TGTGCCAGTAGTATAGCCCCTAGCGGGAGGGCCACAGATACGCAGTATTTT.

The chain has TRBV9 and TRBJ1-2; tentatively, D is TRBD1 (6 bases). CDR3 length equals 15 residues. CDR1 SGDLS and CDR2 YYNGEE come from the germline V gene. Between the trimmed V and J ends, which lost 3 bases and 4 bases, there was a span of 16 bases. CDR3 nucleotide sequence: TGTGCCAGCAGCGCGGCCGGGACATATAGCTATGGCTACACCTTC. Translated: CASSAAGTYSYGYTF.

This clone has only a few counts. The chain carries TRBV7-9 and TRBJ2-7, with D possibly being TRBD1 or TRBD2 (5 bases each). V lost 5 bases to trimming and J lost 10 bases, with 18 bases between them. The CDR3 extends over 13 amino acids. CDR1 and CDR2 (germline): SEHNR, FQNEAQ (reference sequence). Here the CDR3 reads CASSERDGHKQYF. The CDR3 DNA reads as TGTGCCAGCAGCGAACGGGACGGACATAAACAGTACTTC.

The sample holds one count of this clone. V and J are TRBV7-9 and TRBJ2-7; tentatively, D is TRBD2 (5 bases). The CDR3 contains 14 residues. CDR1 is SEHNR and CDR2 is FQNEAQ in the germline V gene (reference sequence). V was trimmed by 3 bases and J by 5 bases, leaving 14 bases between them. CDR3 bases: TGTGCCAGCAGCTTGAAGGTAGCGACCAACGAGCAGTACTTC. This encodes CASSLKVATNEQYF.

J is TRBJ1-1 and V is TRBV7-9; D is unclear. The CDR3 totals 13 residues. V lost 4 bases and J lost 5, with 11 bases in between. CDR1 is SEHNR, CDR2 FQNEAQ, per germline (reference sequence). The CDR3 DNA reads as TGTGCCAGCAGCTATCTATCCGGGACTGAAGCTTTCTTT. Protein sequence: CASSYLSGTEAFF.

The gene calls are TRBV5-1 and TRBJ2-1; 10 bases agree with TRBD1. The CDR3 is 14 amino acids. Germline CDR1 SGHRS, CDR2 YFSETQ. Trimming cost V 4 bases and J 10 bases; bases outside gene matches: 8. The CDR3 DNA reads as TGCGCCAGCAGCAAAAGACAGGGGGCGGAGGAGCAGTTCTTC. This encodes CASSKRQGAEEQFF. The full variable domain, rest sourced from reference TRBV5-1 and TRBJ2-1, is KAGVTQTPRYLIKTRGQQVTLSCSPISGHRSVSWYQQTPGQGLQFLFEYFSETQRNKGNFPGRFSGRQFSNSRSEMNVSTLELGDSALYLCASSKRQGAEEQFFGPGTRLTVL.

The chain is built from TRBV11-3 and TRBJ1-2; D is perhaps TRBD1 (5 bases). Trimming pared 1 base from V and 4 bases from J, leaving 7 bases between. Germline V CDR1 and CDR2: SGHNT, YENEEA. This CDR3 is built from 13 residues. The DNA of the CDR3 is TGTGCCAGCAGCTTAGTGGGGCTCTATGGCTACACCTTC. Its translation: CASSLVGLYGYTF.

In its sample, this clone was seen a few times. The chain couples TRBV5-6 to TRBJ1-6; 8 nucleotides agree with TRBD1. The V and J ends lost 3 bases and 9 bases, in that order; junction bases with no gene match: 5. The germline V gene has CDR1 SGHDT and CDR2 YYEEEE. This CDR3 region has 14 residues. CDR3 protein: CASSYNRGSSPLHF. Written as DNA, the CDR3 is TGTGCCAGCAGCTACAACAGGGGGAGTTCACCCCTCCACTTT. Full variable domain (remainder filled in from reference TRBV5-6 and TRBJ1-6): DAGVTQSPTHLIKTRGQQVTLRCSPKSGHDTVSWYQQALGQGPQFIFQYYEEEERQRGNFPDRFSGHQFPNYSSELNVNALLLGDSALYLCASSYNRGSSPLHFGNGTRLTVT.

V and J are TRBV5-6 and TRBJ2-1, with 7 bases lining up with TRBD2. The germline CDR1 and CDR2 sequences are SGHDT and YYEEEE. There are 16 residues in the CDR3. Losses at the gene ends were 0 bases for V and 0 bases for J; bases not matched to a gene: 3. CDR3 nucleotide sequence: TGTGCCAGCAGCTTGGTACTAGCGAGCTCCTACAATGAGCAGTTCTTC. Its translation is CASSLVLASSYNEQFF.

This clone was counted a few times. The rearrangement joins TRBV19 to TRBJ2-7; D is unresolved. The CDR3 consists of 12 residues. V was shortened by 3 bases and J by 6 bases, with 9 bases between the two germline ends. Looked up from germline, CDR1 is LNHDA and CDR2 is SQIVND (reference sequence). The DNA of the CDR3 is TGTGCCAGTAGTATCACGGGTGTCGAGCAGTACGTC. It translates to CASSITGVEQYV.

This clone appeared a single time. The chain carries TRBV27 and TRBJ2-2; D not certain. This CDR3 has 14 residues. Looked up from germline, CDR1 is MNHEY and CDR2 is SMNVEV (reference sequence). Trimming took 3 bases from V and 5 from J, leaving 10 bases between them. This CDR3 reads CASSFSGRTGELFF. CDR3 coding DNA: TGTGCCAGCAGTTTTAGTGGCAGGACCGGGGAGCTGTTTTTT.

V usage is TRBV6-5 and J usage is TRBJ2-1, with D maybe TRBD2 (5 bases). V was trimmed by 5 bases and J by 2 bases, leaving 13 bases between them. Germline V CDR1 and CDR2: MNHEY, SVGAGI. The CDR3 has 15 amino acids. The CDR3 sequence: CASSPSRAAYNEQFF. The CDR3 DNA is TGTGCCAGCAGTCCCTCCCGAGCGGCCTACAATGAGCAGTTCTTC.

The rearrangement uses TRBV6-4 and TRBJ2-7, with D hard to call. Per germline, CDR1 MRHNA and CDR2 SNTAGT. The CDR3 contains 13 residues. Trimming took off 0 bases at V and 4 bases at J, with 7 bases between the two ends. The CDR3 region is CASSDSKVYEQYV. DNA for the CDR3: TGTGCCAGCAGTGACTCGAAGGTTTACGAGCAGTACGTC.

This chain uses TRBV5-1 with TRBJ2-2; 10 bases are a match to TRBD2. The germline V gene has CDR1 SGHRS and CDR2 YFSETQ. Germline trimming cut 0 bases from V and 5 bases from J; bases unmatched to any gene: 4. The CDR3 has 16 residues. The CDR3 DNA reads TGCGCCAGCAGCTTGGTTCCGGGACTAGCGACCGGGGAGCTGTTTTTT. Amino acid sequence: CASSLVPGLATGELFF.

The rearrangement links TRBV6-6 to TRBJ1-5; possible D gene TRBD1, 5 bases. Deletions cut 0 bases from V and 2 bases from J, with 5 bases between. CDR1 is MNHNY and CDR2 is SVGAGI in the germline V gene (reference sequence). CDR3 length equals 14 residues. CDR3 protein: CASSYSGGNQPQHF. The CDR3 coding sequence is TGTGCCAGCAGTTACTCGGGGGGCAATCAGCCCCAGCATTTT.

In this sample, this clone turned up a few times. V and J are TRBV27 and TRBJ2-7; tentative D call: TRBD1 (6 bases). Germline CDR1 MNHEY, CDR2 SMNVEV (reference sequence). V was clipped by 2 bases and J by 4 bases, with 6 bases between them. This CDR3 is 12 amino acids long. In DNA, the CDR3 is TGTGCCAGCAGTTTAACAGGGTACGAGCAGTACTTC. This gives the protein CASSLTGYEQYF.

The chain couples TRBV27 to TRBJ2-3, with no clear D. The CDR3 is made up of 14 amino acids. Trimming took off 3 bases at V and 0 bases at J, with 7 bases between the two ends. The germline CDR1 and CDR2 sequences are MNHEY and SMNVEV (reference sequence). The CDR3 spells CASSLSSSTDTQYF. CDR3 nucleotide sequence: TGTGCCAGCAGTTTGTCCTCTAGCACAGATACGCAGTATTTT.

This chain joins TRBV6-1 and TRBJ1-5, with 7 bases identical to TRBD1. V lost 10 bases to trimming and J lost 3 bases; unmatched junction nucleotides: 9. Germline loops: CDR1 MNHNS, CDR2 SASEGT. The CDR3 covers 14 residues. The CDR3 region is CAISAGTVNQPQHF. The CDR3 bases are TGTGCCATCAGCGCCGGGACAGTCAATCAGCCCCAGCATTTT.

This clone showed up just a few times. This sequence joins TRBV7-9 and TRBJ2-3, with D maybe TRBD1 (5 bases). CDR1 SEHNR and CDR2 FQNEAQ come from the germline V gene (reference sequence). The CDR3 has 15 amino acids. Trimming removed 2 bases at V and 0 bases at J, with 9 bases between. In DNA, the CDR3 is TGTGCCAGCAGCTTACAGGGTTGGAGCACAGATACGCAGTATTTT. Translating it yields CASSLQGWSTDTQYF.

The chain couples TRBV5-4 to TRBJ1-2; 8 bases fit TRBD1. The CDR3 runs to 14 residues. Trimming removed 1 base from V and 8 bases from J; junction bases left unmatched: 7. In germline, CDR1 is SGHNT, CDR2 YYREEE (reference sequence). The CDR3 DNA is TGTGCCAGCAGCTTGTGGTCAGGGGGCTTGGGCTACACCTTC. Its translation is CASSLWSGGLGYTF.